This T cell receptor (beta chain) derives from a study of blood T cell repertoires in COVID-19. In the study overall: Samples came from the United States, Italy and Spain, spanning acute and convalescent COVID-19. Sources were T cells, B-cell-depleted T cells, or PBMCs; the material itself was cDNA or gDNA.

Trimming cost V 2 bases and J 9 bases, with 11 bases left between them. CDR1 is SGHVS and CDR2 is FQNEAQ in the germline V gene. This CDR3 comprises 13 residues. This table comes from immunoSEQ multiplex PCR, and its TCRdb copy is limited to in-frame clones, with some not included. The table has 75,000 to 95,000 clones, about 85% seen once. The TCR was taken from a man at least 80 years old with active or convalescent COVID-19. Source material: peripheral blood. The chain carries TRBV7-8 and TRBJ2-1; the D gene is possibly TRBD1 (5 bases). The CDR3 region is CASSLNGASEQFF. CDR3 nucleotides: TGTGCCAGCAGCTTAAATGGGGCCTCTGAGCAGTTCTTC.